A single sample gave rise to the 8 T cell receptor beta chains below, sequenced in a study of blood T cell repertoires in COVID-19. Using immunoSEQ multiplex PCR, the repertoire was profiled, and TCRdb retains in-frame clones only, with some absent. The table shows 300,000 to 400,000 clones, with roughly 89% occurring only once. The source material was peripheral blood. The receptors come from a woman aged 18-35 years who had recovered from COVID-19.

The table lists this clone with a count of one. V is TRBV6-5 and J is TRBJ1-2, with 7 bases identical to TRBD1. The CDR3 spans 13 residues. Unmatched junction bases numbered 5, after V lost 6 bases and J lost 4 bases. Germline V gene lookup returns CDR1 MNHEY and CDR2 SVGAGI. The CDR3 DNA reads as TGTGCCAGCAGCTCTAGACAGGGCTATGGCTACACCTTC. This encodes CASSSRQGYGYTF.

The rearrangement uses TRBV6-1 and TRBJ2-1; 8 nucleotides align to TRBD2. CDR1 MNHNS and CDR2 SASEGT come from the germline V gene. This CDR3 has 17 residues. Unmatched junction bases numbered 10, after V lost 0 bases and J lost 6 bases. The CDR3 here is CASSEAFTSGGGNEQFF. For the CDR3, the DNA is TGTGCCAGCAGTGAAGCTTTCACTAGCGGAGGGGGCAATGAGCAGTTCTTC.

The CDR3 sequence: CASSYVTRTDTQYF. CDR3 bases: TGTGCCAGCAGTTACGTTACGAGGACAGATACGCAGTATTTT. The chain is built from TRBV6-6 and TRBJ2-3; D remains unclear. Deletions cut 2 bases from V and 3 bases from J, with 9 bases between. The CDR3 covers 14 residues. CDR1 MNHNY and CDR2 SVGAGI come from the germline V gene (reference sequence).

The chain links TRBV7-8 to TRBJ1-1, with D possibly TRBD1 on 5 matching bases. CDR3 length: 14 residues. With 3 bases removed from V and 1 base from J, the gap between germline ends came to 9 bases. Germline V CDR1 and CDR2: SGHVS, FQNEAQ. The CDR3: CASSLGQGNTEAFF. CDR3 sequence (DNA): TGTGCCAGCAGCTTGGGGCAGGGGAACACTGAAGCTTTCTTT.

The chain has TRBV28 and TRBJ2-1, with 9 bases matching TRBD2. The germline gives CDR1 MDHEN, CDR2 SYDVKM. V lost 5 bases to trimming and J lost 4 bases; unmatched junction nucleotides: 9. The CDR3 extends over 16 amino acids. CDR3 coding DNA: TGTGCCAGCAGTCTTGAGACTAGCGGAGTATACAATGAGCAGTTCTTC. It codes for CASSLETSGVYNEQFF.

This rearrangement joins TRBV7-9 to TRBJ2-1; weak D call: TRBD2 (5 bases). Germline-derived CDR1 and CDR2 are SEHNR and FQNEAQ (reference sequence). V gave up 3 bases and J gave up 0 bases, with 9 bases separating them. The CDR3 is 15 residues long. The CDR3 nucleotides read TGTGCCAGCAGCTTTGGAGCGGTCTCCTACAATGAGCAGTTCTTC. Translated: CASSFGAVSYNEQFF.

The rearrangement uses TRBV5-1 and TRBJ1-4, with D possibly TRBD1 on 6 matching bases. CDR3 length: 16 amino acids. V was clipped by 0 bases and J by 4 bases, with 13 bases between them. Germline V CDR1 and CDR2: SGHRS, YFSETQ. Written as DNA, the CDR3 is TGCGCCAGCAGCTTGGGCCAGACCAGGGGTAATGAAAAACTGTTTTTT. It translates to CASSLGQTRGNEKLFF.

This clone was observed once. J is TRBJ1-4 and V is TRBV19; TRBD1 aligns across 10 bases. CDR3 size: 16 residues. After removal of 6 bases from V and 4 bases from J, the junction contained 8 bases not matched to a gene. CDR1 is LNHDA, CDR2 SQIVND, per germline (reference sequence). CDR3 sequence: CASREWTGGINEKLFF. The CDR3 DNA is TGTGCCAGTAGAGAATGGACAGGGGGAATTAATGAAAAACTGTTTTTT.